Listed below are T cell receptor beta chains from one sample, sequenced in a study of human T cells and chemical hapten exposure. TCRdb re-derived calls from the RACE reads in MiXCR, one entry per CDR3 protein. The sample lists just under 350,000 distinct CDR3 sequences, around 6.9% seen once, with roughly 8% in the top ten. The sample in question was whole blood, obtained in connection with sensitization to the hapten diphenylcyclopropenone (DPC). The receptors here all came from a woman under 30 with alopecia areata. Some clones in this sample may be carry-over from other donors' samples. CDR3s include the opening cysteine and the closing phenylalanine or tryptophan. The order of the fields is V gene, J gene, CDR3 protein.

TRBV11-2	TRBJ2-6	CASSLDELRQPSGANVLTF
TRBV3-1	TRBJ1-3	CASKSAAGNTIYF
TRBV5-1	TRBJ2-2	CASSGRLAGDYTGELFF
TRBV5-6	TRBJ1-6	CASINSPDRDSPLHF
TRBV6-2/TRBV6-3	TRBJ1-1	CASSYGTGSDTEAFF
TRBV11-2	TRBJ2-5	CASSFLRGVETQYF
TRBV12-3/TRBV12-4	TRBJ1-6	CASSLGAGGPGNSPLHF
TRBV6-2/TRBV6-3	TRBJ1-6	CASSRGGNNSPLHF
TRBV6-2/TRBV6-3	TRBJ2-1	CASRSGGAYNEQFF
TRBV12-3/TRBV12-4	TRBJ1-6	CASSSKGSNNSPLHF
TRBV6-1	TRBJ1-3	CASSQDYSGNTIYF
TRBV7-6	TRBJ2-3	CASSLARGGGTDTQYF
TRBV6-1	TRBJ2-1	CASSERTSLIYNEQFF
TRBV20-1	TRBJ2-7	CSVLGSDSYEQYF
TRBV12-3/TRBV12-4	TRBJ1-5	CASRQQDFSNQPQHF
TRBV6-5	TRBJ2-2	CASSYSGLAGEAANTGELFF
TRBV7-8	TRBJ1-2	CASSSDRGFGYTF
TRBV7-9	TRBJ2-2	CASSSEAGELFF
TRBV2	TRBJ2-5	CASSQRGMETQYF
TRBV3-1	TRBJ2-5	CASSPNEGTQYF